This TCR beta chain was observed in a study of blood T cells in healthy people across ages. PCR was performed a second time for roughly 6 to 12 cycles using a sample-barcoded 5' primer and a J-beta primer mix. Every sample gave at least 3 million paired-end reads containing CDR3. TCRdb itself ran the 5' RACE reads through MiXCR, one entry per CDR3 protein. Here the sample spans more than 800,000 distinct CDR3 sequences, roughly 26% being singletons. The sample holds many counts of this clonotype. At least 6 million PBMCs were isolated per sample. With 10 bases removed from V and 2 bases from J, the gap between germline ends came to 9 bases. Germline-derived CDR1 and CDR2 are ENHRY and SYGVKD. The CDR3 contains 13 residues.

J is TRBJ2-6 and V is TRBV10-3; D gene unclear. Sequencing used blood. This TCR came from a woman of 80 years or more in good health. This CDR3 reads CATRLAGANVLTF. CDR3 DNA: TGTGCCACCCGGCTGGCTGGGGCCAACGTCCTGACTTTC.